This record looks at one TCR beta chain sequence and its context. Its antigen is undetermined. This sample stems from a study of memory CD4+ T cells and cytomegalovirus serostatus. Study-level results: CD4+ memory repertoires contained about two fifths of the 164 reported CMV TCRbeta sequences. Suggested: most of the CMV-linked TCR signature lies in CD4+ memory cells.

Profiled with immunoSEQ multiplex PCR; TCRdb holds only in-frame clones, not every one. The sample includes about 56,000 clones, 82% of them seen just once. The germline V gene has CDR1 LGHNA and CDR2 YNFKEQ. This CDR3 has 16 amino acids. V dropped 0 bases and J dropped 2 bases, with 14 bases sitting between them. The sort gate was single viable CD3+CD4+CD8-CD45RO+ cells for memory CD4+ T cells. The sample consisted of memory CD4+ T cells from blood. The chain carries TRBV4-2 and TRBJ2-7; D not resolved. This sequence originates from an adult in good health and CMV-seronegative. This CDR3 reads CASSQDLATEAYEQYF. The CDR3, as DNA: TGTGCCAGCAGCCAAGATCTGGCAACAGAGGCCTACGAGCAGTACTTC.